The subject of this entry is one T cell receptor (beta chain). This entry is derived from a study of blood T cell repertoires in COVID-19. This table comes from immunoSEQ multiplex PCR, and its TCRdb copy is limited to in-frame clones, with some not included. The sample holds roughly 150,000 clones, 78% seen once. The CDR3 covers 15 residues. The germline V gene has CDR1 MNHNS and CDR2 SASEGT. V lost 1 base and J lost 9; bases outside the gene matches: 11. The origin of this receptor is a woman of 80 years or more with acute or convalescent COVID-19. Sequences were obtained from peripheral blood. The V and J genes are TRBV6-1 and TRBJ2-7; 8 bases match TRBD2. DNA for the CDR3: TGTGCCAGCAGTGAAGACGGGAGGGCGATCGGAGGGCAGTACTTC. Translating gives CASSEDGRAIGGQYF.